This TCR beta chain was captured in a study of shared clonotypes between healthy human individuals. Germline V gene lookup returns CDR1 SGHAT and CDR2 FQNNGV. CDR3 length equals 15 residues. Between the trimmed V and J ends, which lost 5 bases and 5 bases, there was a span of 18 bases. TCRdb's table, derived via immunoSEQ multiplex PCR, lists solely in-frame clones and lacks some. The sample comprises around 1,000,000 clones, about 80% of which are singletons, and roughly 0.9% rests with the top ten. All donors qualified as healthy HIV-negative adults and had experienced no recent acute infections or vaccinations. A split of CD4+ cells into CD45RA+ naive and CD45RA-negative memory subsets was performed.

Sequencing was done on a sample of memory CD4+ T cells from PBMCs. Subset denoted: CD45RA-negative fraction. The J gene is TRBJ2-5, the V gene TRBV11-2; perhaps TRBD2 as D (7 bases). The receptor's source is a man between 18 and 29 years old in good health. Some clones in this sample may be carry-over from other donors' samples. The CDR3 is CASSRPGAGGETQYF. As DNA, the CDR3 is TGTGCCAGCAGCCGCCCAGGGGCCGGGGGGGAGACCCAGTACTTC. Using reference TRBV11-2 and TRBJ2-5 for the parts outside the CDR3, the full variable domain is EAGVAQSPRYKIIEKRQSVAFWCNPISGHATLYWYQQILGQGPKLLIQFQNNGVVDDSQLPKDRFSAERLKGVDSTLKIQPAKLEDSAVYLCASSRPGAGGETQYFGPGTRLLVL.